The 5 T cell receptor beta chains below were found in one sample sequenced in a study of T cells after yellow fever vaccination. A single record per CDR3 protein comes from TCRdb applying MiXCR to the 5' RACE reads. The sample includes 150,000 to 200,000 distinct CDR3 sequences, approximately 6% of them seen just once. This specimen was CD4+ T cells sorted from PBMCs, taken on the day of the first yellow fever vaccination. Receptor source: a young man who received the YFV17D yellow fever vaccine.

In its sample, this clonotype was seen many times. The chain recombines TRBV3-1 with TRBJ2-6, with TRBD1 identical over 7 bases. The CDR3 runs 16 residues. The V segment lost 3 bases and the J segment 0 bases; nucleotides outside the gene matches: 2. Germline assignment: CDR1 LGHDT and CDR2 YNNKEL (reference sequence). The CDR3 sequence: CASSQGQISGANVLTF. DNA of the CDR3: TGTGCCAGCAGCCAGGGACAGATCTCTGGGGCCAACGTCCTGACTTTC.

The V gene is TRBV5-1, the J gene TRBJ2-5; D unclear. V was cut by 0 bases and J by 5 bases, with 11 bases left in between. CDR1 is SGHRS and CDR2 is YFSETQ in the germline V gene. The CDR3 is 14 residues long. CDR3 coding DNA: TGCGCCAGCAGCTTGGTTCCCCCCGGGGAGACCCAGTACTTC. Translating gives CASSLVPPGETQYF.

In this sample, this clonotype turned up many times. The V gene is TRBV11-2, the J gene TRBJ2-5; TRBD2 matches at 7 bases. V shed 0 bases, J shed 7 bases, and the junction held 8 bases outside the gene matches. The germline CDR1 and CDR2 sequences are SGHAT and FQNNGV. The CDR3 has 15 amino acids. The CDR3 sequence is CASSLDLSGMVTQYF. CDR3 bases: TGTGCCAGCAGCTTAGATCTCAGCGGGATGGTGACCCAGTACTTC.

In DNA form, the CDR3 reads TGTGCCAGCAGCGCCCGAGGTAGCGGGGGAAAAAACATTCAGTACTTC. This sequence encodes CASSARGSGGKNIQYF. This chain connects TRBV9 to TRBJ2-4, with 9 bases that match TRBD2. Germline V gene data show CDR1 as SGDLS and CDR2 as YYNGEE. The CDR3 sequence is 16 residues long. After removal of 3 bases from V and 4 bases from J, the junction contained 8 bases not matched to a gene.

In its sample, this clonotype was seen many times. The chain recombines TRBV7-2 with TRBJ2-7; 8 bases map to TRBD2. Unmatched junction bases numbered 4, after V lost 3 bases and J lost 3 bases. Per germline, CDR1 SGHTA and CDR2 FQGNSA. This CDR3 has 14 residues. This chain's CDR3 is CASSLYSGDYEQYV. As DNA, the CDR3 is TGTGCCAGCAGCTTGTATAGCGGGGACTACGAGCAGTACGTC.